This T cell receptor (beta chain) was documented in a study of T cell repertoires in cytomegalovirus infection. MiXCR was run by TCRdb on the reads, yielding one entry per CDR3 protein. The sample carries a few hundred thousand distinct CDR3 sequences, more than 8% recorded once. The CDR3 loop spans 14 amino acids. The germline V gene encodes CDR1 MDHEN and CDR2 SYDVKM. V lost 6 bases, J lost 7 bases, and 16 bases lay in between. This clonotype has only a few counts. V gene TRBV28 combines with J gene TRBJ2-1, with D possibly matching TRBD2 (5 bases). The receptor's source is a human donor in good health (CMV status not recorded). Some clones in this sample may be carry-over from other donors' samples. Input material: PBMCs. The CDR3 bases are TGTGCCAGCAGCTACCCGGGGATAGTGAATGAGCAGTTCTTC. It codes for CASSYPGIVNEQFF.